A single T cell receptor beta chain is shown here with its context. The data derive from a study of shared T cell receptors in the human thymus. CDR1 and CDR2 (germline): LGHNA, YNFKEQ. The CDR3 is 20 amino acids. Trimming took 0 bases from V and 2 from J; bases not matched to a gene: 13. Clones were read by immunoSEQ multiplex PCR, and TCRdb kept only the in-frame ones, dropping some. Of about 380,000 clones listed, 85% to 95% were seen once; the top ten hold approximately 0.02%. This receptor was taken from a human donor. The source material was thymocytes. V and J are TRBV4-2 and TRBJ2-7; 13 bases line up with TRBD2. CDR3 DNA: TGTGCCAGCAGCCAAGATGTGGAGACTAGCGGGAGGACTCAGACCTACGAGCAGTACTTC. Its protein is CASSQDVETSGRTQTYEQYF.